This record concerns one T cell receptor beta chain sequence. What this receptor recognizes is not known. The sample holds no much larger clone one base away, and base qualities are not on file. This specimen comes from a study of post-analysis software for immune sequencing data (dated by TCRdb to about 2015). For context, the study as a whole: Disease courses on record covered relapsing-remitting, secondary progressive and progressive-relapsing multiple sclerosis, though some patients had no subtype annotation. A subset of samples was prepared in parallel using single-end sample barcoding, then pooled and co-amplified after Illumina adapter ligation. Patient repertoires were compared against around twelve previously published healthy control repertoires from donors aged 6 to 25 years. What the research found in general, with its limitations: Significantly lower normalized Chao1 diversity was found in multiple sclerosis patients than in controls, suggesting substantial peripheral T-cell clonal expansion. About five TRBV segments, including TRBV5-6, TRBV5-1 and TRBV20-1, were significantly more frequent in patients than controls. The control group was slightly older than the multiple sclerosis patient group. Strong co-clustering of samples prepared in the same batch was shown by direct clustering with F measure, prompting a batch-effect correction.

CDR1 is given as SGHRS and CDR2 as YFSETQ, both from the germline V gene. V drops 4 bases and J drops 5 bases, leaving 18 bases in between. The CDR3 goes from the cysteine to the phenylalanine over 15 residues. Left in the record is the CDR3 DNA by itself, 45 bases read in frame from the first base. Library preparation was by PCR. TCRdb shows the sequencer as Illumina HiSeq 2500. To reduce PCR and sequencing biases, unique molecular identifiers were built into the TCR beta cDNA libraries. About 500,000 cDNA molecules were obtained for every 1 to 10 million input T cells, so each molecule roughly corresponded to one T cell. The patient libraries were prepared and sequenced with the same protocol used for the earlier healthy control dataset. Samples belonging to the same batch were prepared together, multiplexed and sequenced on a shared HiSeq lane. Per the original workflow: Raw barcoded reads were processed with MIGEC, discarding single-read molecular identifier groups before consensus assembly and CDR3 extraction. Clonotype tables were post-analysed with VDJtools, normalizing diversity by down-sampling all datasets to the smallest sample size. Repertoire overlap clustering matched CDR3 amino acid but not nucleotide sequences to correct batch-related cross-sample contamination. The public reads were reanalyzed by TCRdb: fastp trimming at Q25, MiXCR alignment, in-frame beta chains only. Rows merge per CDR3 protein into single entries with the most common DNA and genes. For this entry, the V and J calls and clone size follow TCRdb and not the study's own pipeline. For this sample the table gives approximately 730,000 distinct CDR3 sequences, of which roughly 27% were detected only once. The biggest ten clones account for around 0.56% of the sample.

To demonstrate the VDJtools post-analysis software, TCR beta repertoires were profiled from the peripheral blood of about 13 young patients with multiple sclerosis. The multiple sclerosis patients were children and adolescents ranging in age from 6 to 15 years. This TCR derives from a girl aged 10-17 years with multiple sclerosis. The sequenced sample consisted of blood. The V and J segments used are TRBV5-1 and TRBJ2-5; the D gene is perhaps TRBD1, on 6 matching bases. For the CDR3, the sequence is CASSVGQGRRETQYF. The DNA sequence is given as TGCGCCAGCAGCGTTGGTCAGGGGCGGCGTGAGACCCAGTACTTC.